This T cell receptor beta chain was documented in a study of blood T cell repertoires in COVID-19. Sequencing was performed with immunoSEQ multiplex PCR; in TCRdb, only in-frame clones are kept and a portion is missing. The sample shows some 330,000 clones, 80% to 85% of them seen only once. Those enrolled, adults aged roughly 18 to 95 years, came from about two dozen US areas. CDR3 length: 19 residues. V shed 3 bases and J 7 bases; nucleotides not matched to a gene: 18. Germline-derived CDR1 and CDR2 are DFQATT and SNEGSKA (reference sequence). This clone was observed once. Sequenced sample: PBMCs or T cells enriched from blood (not recorded which). The V call is TRBV20-1, the J call TRBJ2-3; 14 bases line up with TRBD2. The origin of this receptor is a woman between 50 and 59 years old who had recovered from COVID-19. The CDR3 region is CSASSFVTSGRGSLHTQYF. In DNA form, the CDR3 reads TGCAGTGCTAGTTCCTTCGTGACTAGCGGGAGGGGGTCGTTACATACGCAGTATTTT.